One T cell receptor (beta chain) is described in this entry. Just one base apart from a much larger clone, this may be a read error. This specimen comes from a study of type 1 and type 2 diabetes patients. The PCR template was genomic DNA. The TCR beta CDR3 region was amplified using 30 forward and 13 reverse primers. MiXCR was run by TCRdb on the multiplex PCR reads, yielding one entry per CDR3 protein. The profile shows around 300,000 distinct CDR3 sequences, 40% to 50% of them singletons. The CDR3 contains 12 residues. Looked up from germline, CDR1 is MGHDK and CDR2 is SYGVNS. This sequence originates from a man aged 18 to 29 with type 2 diabetes. This chain links TRBV25-1 with TRBJ1-1; no firm D call. Sequenced sample: peripheral blood mononuclear cells (PBMCs). The CDR3 coding sequence is TGTGCCAGCAGCCCTGGGAACACTGAAGCTCTCTTT. Protein: CASSPGNTEALF.